Presented here are 27 T cell receptor beta chains from one specimen sequenced in a study of cytomegalovirus exposure and HLA in healthy donors. TCRdb's copy holds only in-frame clones and misses some; the assay was immunoSEQ multiplex PCR. The sample shows some 120,000 clones, 85% to 90% of them seen only once. Material: PBMCs. The receptors come from a man in his thirties or forties in good health and CMV-seronegative.

V is TRBV9 and J is TRBJ1-4; TRBD1 agrees at 9 bases. The junction had 8 bases not matched to a gene; V was cut back by 4 bases and J by 7 bases. The germline V gene has CDR1 SGDLS and CDR2 YYNGEE. There are 15 residues in the CDR3. The chain's CDR3 is CASSPGDRAGEKLFF. The DNA for the CDR3 is TGTGCCAGCAGCCCCGGGGACAGGGCGGGTGAAAAACTGTTTTTT.

The chain links TRBV19 to TRBJ1-6; 7 bases map to TRBD1. The germline V gene encodes CDR1 LNHDA and CDR2 SQIVND (reference sequence). The ends lost 4 bases at V and 9 bases at J; junction bases unmatched: 6. This CDR3 spans 14 amino acids. CDR3 region: CASSTDRVGSPLHF. Written as DNA, the CDR3 is TGTGCCAGTAGTACTGACAGGGTTGGTTCACCCCTCCACTTT.

The CDR3 here is CAILTLWDRSYEQYF. CDR3 bases: TGTGCCATTCTAACGCTGTGGGACAGGTCCTACGAGCAGTACTTC. The chain has TRBV2 and TRBJ2-7, with 8 nucleotides matching TRBD1. Germline values: CDR1 SNHLY, CDR2 FYNNEI. The CDR3 contains 15 residues. J was trimmed by 1 base and V by 10 bases; bases with no gene match: 12.

The chain carries TRBV7-8 and TRBJ2-1; 12 positions agree with TRBD2. V lost 1 base to trimming and J lost 9 bases; unmatched junction nucleotides: 4. Germline CDR1 and CDR2: SGHVS and FQNEAQ. CDR3 length: 15 amino acids. CDR3 in amino acids: CASSLVTSGGAEQFF. DNA of the CDR3: TGTGCCAGCAGCTTAGTGACTAGCGGGGGAGCTGAGCAGTTCTTC.

CDR3 region: CASSKGQGNSPLHF. The CDR3 region has the DNA TGTGCCAGCAGTAAAGGACAGGGTAATTCACCCCTCCACTTT. The chain uses TRBV25-1 and TRBJ1-6, with 8 bases lining up with TRBD1. The J segment lost 6 bases and the V segment lost 5 bases, leaving 3 bases of the junction unmatched. Germline V gene data show CDR1 as MGHDK and CDR2 as SYGVNS. The CDR3 spans 14 residues.

The V gene is TRBV4-3, the J gene TRBJ1-6, with D unclear. There are 15 residues in the CDR3. Germline CDR1 and CDR2: LGHNA and YSLEER. Trimming took off 3 bases at V and 7 bases at J, with 13 bases between the two ends. The CDR3 nucleotides are TGCGCCAGCAGCCAGGAGGTTATAGGCAATTCACCCCTCCACTTT. Its protein is CASSQEVIGNSPLHF.

With respect to this clone: This CDR3 is missing its conserved last phenylalanine or tryptophan, likely due to a read error. The DNA is omitted, as the CDR3 cannot be located on it reliably, and the CDR3 follows TCRdb's listing. V gene TRBV21-1 combines with J gene TRBJ1-1; the table calls TRBD1, which could not be checked here. TRBV21-1 corresponds to a pseudogene. The CDR3 spans 12 amino acids, including both terminal residues. CDR3 amino acids: CASSKLGDREGL.

The rearrangement uses TRBV21-1 and TRBJ1-1; TRBD1 was called by the table and not checked on the DNA. TRBV21-1 is marked as a pseudogene. The CDR3 length is 10 residues. CDR3 nucleotides: TGTGCCAGTAGACAGCCTGAAGCTTTCTTT. It yields the protein CASRQPEAFF.

The rearrangement links TRBV15 to TRBJ1-6, with TRBD1 as a possible D gene (6 bases). The CDR3 runs 15 residues. Germline-derived CDR1 and CDR2 are LNHNV and YYDKDF (reference sequence). V was shortened by 3 bases and J by 4 bases, with 10 bases between the two germline ends. The chain's CDR3 is CATSSEQGYNSPLHF. The CDR3 nucleotides are TGTGCCACCAGCAGTGAACAGGGTTATAATTCACCCCTCCACTTT.

CDR3 coding DNA: TGTGCCAGCAGTGACTTCCCAGGGGGGACCCAAGAGACCCAGTACTTC. It codes for CASSDFPGGTQETQYF. V gene TRBV6-4 combines with J gene TRBJ2-5; weak D call: TRBD1 (7 bases). The CDR3 runs to 16 residues. Trimming stripped 1 base from V and 1 base from J, with 13 bases between. CDR1 is MRHNA and CDR2 is SNTAGT in the germline V gene.

This clone came up once. The J gene is TRBJ2-1, the V gene TRBV4-3, with 11 bases identical to TRBD2. The CDR3 has 17 amino acids. V gave up 0 bases and J gave up 4 bases; unmatched junction bases: 5. The germline V gene has CDR1 LGHNA and CDR2 YSLEER. The CDR3 DNA is TGCGCCAGCAGCCAAGAACCTAGCGGGGGGTCTTACAATGAGCAGTTCTTC. As protein: CASSQEPSGGSYNEQFF.

CDR3 region: CAISRDSAYSGANVLTF. In DNA form, the CDR3 reads TGTGCCATTTCGAGGGACTCCGCTTACTCTGGGGCCAACGTCCTGACTTTC. The chain joins TRBV7-9 to TRBJ2-6; the D gene is possibly TRBD2 (6 bases). CDR3 length equals 17 residues. V lost 10 bases to trimming and J lost 0 bases, with 19 bases between them. The germline V gene has CDR1 SEHNR and CDR2 FQNEAQ (reference sequence).

The rearrangement uses TRBV7-6 and TRBJ2-7, with D maybe TRBD1 (5 bases). The V end lost 6 bases, the J end lost 2 bases, and 20 bases lay between the germline ends. The CDR3 loop spans 16 amino acids. CDR1 SGHVS and CDR2 FNYEAQ come from the germline V gene. The CDR3 is CASSRGSSSAAYEQYF. The CDR3 DNA reads TGTGCCAGCAGTAGGGGATCGTCTAGTGCCGCCTACGAGCAGTACTTC.

The V call is TRBV5-6, the J call TRBJ2-3, with TRBD2 matching 9 bases. After removal of 4 bases from V and 2 bases from J, the junction contained 5 bases not matched to a gene. The CDR3 contains 15 residues. The V gene's germline CDR1 is SGHDT and CDR2 YYEEEE. The CDR3 DNA sequence: TGTGCCAGCAGCACCTCTAGCGGGGTCACAGATACGCAGTATTTT. Its protein is CASSTSSGVTDTQYF.

The rearrangement joins TRBV7-8 to TRBJ2-7; D is possibly TRBD1 (5 bases). CDR3 size: 16 residues. Germline V gene lookup returns CDR1 SGHVS and CDR2 FQNEAQ. The V gene lost 1 base and the J gene lost 5 bases, with 18 bases spanning the gap. The CDR3 sequence is CASSLVSRQGWHEQYF. DNA for the CDR3: TGTGCCAGCAGCTTAGTCAGTCGGCAGGGATGGCACGAGCAGTACTTC.

The CDR3 reads CASSDPLRGSGNTIYF. The CDR3 DNA follows: TGTGCCAGCAGTGACCCCCTCCGGGGCTCTGGAAACACCATATATTTT. The chain uses TRBV6-1 and TRBJ1-3; no reliable D call. CDR1 and CDR2 (germline): MNHNS, SASEGT. V gave up 3 bases and J gave up 0 bases, with 12 bases separating them. This CDR3 has 16 amino acids.

The sample holds one count of this clone. The chain couples TRBV5-1 to TRBJ1-1, with a tentative D call TRBD1 (5 bases). Trimming removed 4 bases from V and 3 bases from J, with 13 bases in between. CDR1 is SGHRS and CDR2 is YFSETQ in the germline V gene. The CDR3 runs to 14 residues. The CDR3, as DNA: TGCGCCAGCAGCCTGGATGGGGGGTACACTGAAGCTTTCTTT. It yields the protein CASSLDGGYTEAFF.

This clone was seen once. Here the CDR3 reads CASSRARGFSGNTIYF. In DNA form, the CDR3 reads TGTGCCAGCTCACGCGCCAGGGGATTCTCTGGAAACACCATATATTTT. The V gene is TRBV28, the J gene TRBJ1-3; weak D call: TRBD1 (6 bases). V gave up 8 bases and J gave up 0 bases, with 17 bases separating them. CDR1 is MDHEN, CDR2 SYDVKM, per germline. The CDR3 totals 16 residues.

This sequence joins TRBV4-2 and TRBJ1-4, with 7 positions matching TRBD1. This CDR3 has 16 amino acids. The germline V gene has CDR1 LGHNA and CDR2 YNFKEQ. J lost 5 bases, V lost 5 bases, and 11 bases had no gene match. The CDR3 DNA reads TGTGCCAGCAGCGACGTACCGGGACAGCAAAATGAAAAACTGTTTTTT. Translation gives CASSDVPGQQNEKLFF.

This chain uses TRBV2 with TRBJ1-6; D call uncertain. CDR3 length equals 13 residues. V lost 1 base and J 9 bases, leaving 7 bases between the germline ends. CDR1 and CDR2 from the germline V gene are SNHLY and FYNNEI. CDR3 sequence (DNA): TGTGCCAGCAGTGAAGAACAGATTTCACCCCTCCACTTT. Its protein product is CASSEEQISPLHF.

The gene calls are TRBV7-2 and TRBJ1-1; D call uncertain. The CDR3 contains 12 residues. The germline V gene encodes CDR1 SGHTA and CDR2 FQGNSA. Trimming removed 5 bases from V and 7 bases from J, with 11 bases in between. CDR3 nucleotides: TGTGCCAGCAGCCAGGCCACTTTTGAAGCTTTCTTT. Translated: CASSQATFEAFF.

The chain combines TRBV7-2 with TRBJ2-1; no reliable D call. V was pared by 3 bases and J by 6 bases, with 9 bases between. The CDR3 length is 13 residues. Germline loops: CDR1 SGHTA, CDR2 FQGNSA. CDR3 region: CASSFYISNEQFF. For the CDR3, the DNA is TGTGCCAGCAGCTTTTACATCTCCAATGAGCAGTTCTTC.

This clone was counted once. The rearrangement links TRBV29-1 to TRBJ2-5; TRBD1 matches at 9 bases. The CDR3 loop spans 14 amino acids. CDR1 SQVTM and CDR2 ANQGSEA come from the germline V gene. J gave up 7 bases and V 6 bases, and 12 bases lay outside the gene matches. The CDR3 DNA is TGCAGCGTAGATACCGGGACAGGGATCGGGACCCAGTACTTC. Translated: CSVDTGTGIGTQYF.

The chain employs TRBV29-1 and TRBJ1-2; TRBD1 is a possible D gene (5 bases). V shed 6 bases and J shed 3 bases, with 11 bases lying between them. Germline CDR1 reads SQVTM; CDR2 reads ANQGSEA. CDR3 length: 12 residues. The CDR3 DNA reads as TGCAGCGTCACCCAGGGCGACTATGGCTACACCTTC. Protein product: CSVTQGDYGYTF. The variable domain in full, with the rest retrieved from reference TRBV29-1 and TRBJ1-2, is SAVISQKPSRDICQRGTSLTIQCQVDSQVTMMFWYRQQPGQSLTLIATANQGSEATYESGFVIDKFPISRPNLTFSTLTVSNMSPEDSSIYLCSVTQGDYGYTFGSGTRLTVV.

V and J are TRBV7-3 and TRBJ2-5, with 12 bases that match TRBD1. This CDR3 is 16 amino acids long. Germline V gene sequence: CDR1 SGHTA, CDR2 FQGTGA. The trim removed 0 bases at V and 7 bases at J, leaving 6 bases unmatched. CDR3 sequence reads: CASSLTGTGGLATQYF. Here the CDR3 DNA reads TGTGCCAGCAGCTTAACCGGGACAGGGGGCTTGGCGACCCAGTACTTC.

V gene TRBV19 combines with J gene TRBJ1-6; perhaps TRBD1 as D (5 bases). This CDR3 is built from 15 residues. Trimming shortened V by 4 bases and J by 7 bases, and 14 bases separated the two germline ends. The germline gives CDR1 LNHDA, CDR2 SQIVND (reference sequence). DNA of the CDR3: TGTGCCAGTAGTACCGTACCTCGACAGAATTCACCCCTCCACTTT. It yields the protein CASSTVPRQNSPLHF.

The chain is built from TRBV5-1 and TRBJ2-3, with 8 bases matching TRBD2. Trimming took 2 bases from V and 4 from J; bases not matched to a gene: 9. The CDR3 loop spans 16 amino acids. Germline-derived CDR1 and CDR2 are SGHRS and YFSETQ. CDR3 bases: TGCGCCAGCAGCTTCAGCGGGGGCCCTGCACCAGATACGCAGTATTTT. This encodes CASSFSGGPAPDTQYF.